A selection of T cell receptor beta chains follows, all from one sample in a study of blood T cell repertoires in COVID-19. TCRdb's copy holds only in-frame clones and misses some; the assay was immunoSEQ multiplex PCR. The table lists 100,000 to 150,000 clones, around 76% of them singletons. Sequencing was done on a sample of peripheral blood. All receptors come from a man aged 65 to 79 with acute or convalescent COVID-19. Each CDR3 is given with its conserved first and last residue. Fields, in order: CDR3 protein, CDR3 DNA, V gene, D gene, J gene, clone size. A D gene is named only where the DNA matches it firmly. Size tells how often a clone was seen (once, few, many) or the class of an expanded clone, and some rows leave it out.

CDR3: CASSLVAGGLVEQFF
DNA: TGTGCCAGCAGCTTGGTAGCGGGGGGGCTGGTTGAGCAGTTCTTC
V: TRBV7-2
D: TRBD2
J: TRBJ2-1
size: NA

CDR3: CASSRDSSYGYTF
DNA: TGTGCCAGCAGTCGGGACTCCAGCTATGGCTACACCTTC
V: TRBV2
D: NA
J: TRBJ1-2
size: many

CDR3: CASRGQEGEQFF
DNA: TGTGCCAGCAGAGGACAGGAGGGTGAGCAGTTCTTC
V: TRBV9
D: NA
J: TRBJ2-1
size: NA

CDR3: CAIKRDFARNTEAFF
DNA: TGTGCCATCAAAAGGGACTTTGCGCGGAACACTGAAGCTTTCTTT
V: TRBV10-3
D: NA
J: TRBJ1-1
size: NA

CDR3: CASSDHMGNSGNTIYF
DNA: TGTGCCAGCAGTGACCATATGGGCAACTCTGGAAACACCATATATTTT
V: TRBV6-1
D: NA
J: TRBJ1-3
size: few

CDR3: CASSRTAGSEETQYF
DNA: TGCGCCAGCAGCCGGACGGCGGGGTCCGAAGAGACCCAGTACTTC
V: TRBV5-1
D: NA
J: TRBJ2-5
size: NA

CDR3: CASSLAGGPSGANVLTF
DNA: TGTGCCAGCAGCTTGGCCGGGGGGCCGTCTGGGGCCAACGTCCTGACTTTC
V: TRBV5-6
D: NA
J: TRBJ2-6
size: NA

CDR3: CASSLGLAGGLKMETQYF
DNA: TGTGCCAGCAGCTTGGGACTAGCGGGGGGCTTGAAGATGGAGACCCAGTACTTC
V: TRBV11-3
D: TRBD2
J: TRBJ2-5
size: NA

CDR3: CASSYKTGYQTEAFF
DNA: TGTGCCAGCAGTTACAAGACAGGGTATCAAACTGAAGCTTTCTTT
V: TRBV6-2/TRBV6-3
D: TRBD1
J: TRBJ1-1
size: NA

CDR3: CASSTTGTGSSYEQYF
DNA: TGTGCCAGCTCTACTACCGGGACAGGGAGCTCCTACGAGCAGTACTTC
V: TRBV18
D: TRBD1
J: TRBJ2-7
size: NA

CDR3: CASSRLAGPTISYNEQFF
DNA: TGTGCCAGCAGTAGACTAGCGGGGCCAACCATCTCCTACAATGAGCAGTTCTTC
V: TRBV2
D: TRBD2
J: TRBJ2-1
size: NA

CDR3: CASSLSGELGEQYF
DNA: TGTGCCAGCAGCTTATCCGGGGAATTGGGCGAGCAGTACTTC
V: TRBV7-3
D: NA
J: TRBJ2-7
size: NA

CDR3: CASSVQGGTGELFF
DNA: TGTGCCAGTAGTGTTCAGGGGGGCACCGGGGAGCTGTTTTTT
V: TRBV19
D: NA
J: TRBJ2-2
size: few

CDR3: CASSYPVANYGYTF
DNA: TGTGCCAGCAGTTACCCGGTCGCTAACTATGGCTACACCTTC
V: TRBV6-2/TRBV6-3
D: NA
J: TRBJ1-2
size: NA

CDR3: CAINAGKNSPLHF
DNA: TGTGCCATCAATGCAGGGAAGAATTCACCCCTCCACTTT
V: TRBV10-3
D: NA
J: TRBJ1-6
size: NA

CDR3: CASSSQGGFGQTQYF
DNA: TGCGCCAGCAGCTCCCAGGGAGGGTTTGGGCAGACCCAGTACTTC
V: TRBV5-1
D: TRBD2
J: TRBJ2-5
size: NA

CDR3: CASSLGGPGANVLTF
DNA: TGCGCCAGCAGCTTGGGAGGTCCCGGGGCCAACGTCCTGACTTTC
V: TRBV5-1
D: NA
J: TRBJ2-6
size: NA

CDR3: CASSYVPSGGAHEQYF
DNA: TGTGCCAGCAGTTACGTCCCTAGCGGGGGGGCTCACGAGCAGTACTTC
V: TRBV6-6
D: TRBD2
J: TRBJ2-7
size: NA

CDR3: CASSPRGDEKLFF
DNA: TGTGCCAGCTCACCACGGGGGGACGAAAAACTGTTTTTT
V: TRBV18
D: NA
J: TRBJ1-4
size: few

CDR3: CASSLDRRTEAFF
DNA: TGTGCCAGCAGCTTGGACAGGCGCACTGAAGCTTTCTTT
V: TRBV5-4
D: NA
J: TRBJ1-1
size: NA

CDR3: CATSRDFGTHPRITPQNSPLHF
DNA: TGTGCCACCAGCAGAGATTTCGGGACTCATCCCCGAATCACCCCCCAAAATTCACCCCTCCACTTT
V: TRBV15
D: NA
J: TRBJ1-6
size: NA

CDR3: CASSYREGGNSPLHF
DNA: TGTGCCAGCAGTTATCGGGAGGGGGGAAATTCACCCCTCCACTTT
V: TRBV6-5
D: NA
J: TRBJ1-6
size: NA

CDR3: CASSRGLLEKLFF
DNA: TGTGCCAGCAGTCGGGGTTTACTTGAAAAACTGTTTTTT
V: TRBV5-5
D: NA
J: TRBJ1-4
size: NA